By share, the clone carrying this T cell receptor (beta chain) ranks as medium-sized (0.01 to 0.1%). Its specificity is unknown. Some clones are missing from TCRdb's copy, which holds only in-frame ones; the method was immunoSEQ multiplex PCR. The table shows about 97,000 clones, with roughly 87% occurring only once. The sample is drawn from a study of T cell responses to AZD1222 COVID-19 vaccine. Study findings and constraints: Possibly, clonal diversity was underestimated; donors were largely white British and included more females. Baseline serology detected seropositivity in only six AZD1222 recipients. Spike-specific TCR breadth and depth rose after two AZD1222 doses. Dominant at 160-218 and 743-854, vaccine-associated CD4 TCRs also spanned spike.

The V and J ends lost 2 bases and 8 bases respectively, with 6 bases between them. The CDR3 consists of 12 residues. CDR1 and CDR2 (germline): KGHDR, SFDVKD. This TCR was recovered from an adult in good health. The sequencing used peripheral blood, collected on day 0 of AZD1222 vaccination. This rearrangement joins TRBV24-1 to TRBJ2-1; D remains ambiguous. CDR3 sequence: CATSDSSDEQFF. In nucleotides, the CDR3 is TGTGCCACCAGTGATTCTTCCGATGAGCAGTTCTTC.